This T cell receptor beta chain was retrieved from a study of blood T cells in healthy people across ages. Background on the study: T cells yielded about one barcoded beta molecule per two cells through template switching.

Using a J-beta primer mix together with a sample-barcoded 5' primer, a second PCR was run for about 6 to 12 cycles. One entry per CDR3 protein, called by TCRdb with MiXCR from the 5' RACE reads. The data show roughly 2 million distinct CDR3 sequences, with roughly 50% seen just once and around 2.1% held by the top ten. Germline V gene sequence: CDR1 MDHEN, CDR2 SYDVKM. This CDR3 has 15 amino acids. Trimming removed 8 bases from V and 5 bases from J, with 21 bases in between. This sequence originates from a woman in her thirties or forties in good health. V usage is TRBV28 and J usage is TRBJ2-5; tentative D call: TRBD1 (5 bases). Sequencing used blood. The CDR3 bases are TGTGCCAGCGGCTCCCACGCGGTTGGGGCGGAGACCCAGTACTTC. It yields the protein CASGSHAVGAETQYF.